The source of this T cell receptor (beta chain) is a study of metastatic and nonmetastatic thyroid tumors. Study background: Patients with malignant and benign thyroid disease provided blood and tumor or nodule tissue, whose repertoires were compared. Study outcomes and limitations: Across blood and tumor, TCR beta diversity in malignant thyroid tumors was reportedly significantly higher than in benign nodules.

Germline values: CDR1 SEHNR, CDR2 FQNEAQ (reference sequence). The CDR3 loop spans 15 amino acids. Using MiXCR, TCRdb reanalyzed the PCR reads. The data show about 64,000 clones, with approximately 4.1% seen just once and about 22% held by the top ten. Until they underwent thyroid surgery, no patient had received any treatment. In regard to this clone: What it binds is unknown. This may be a read error: a much more frequent sequence differs by one nucleotide. Other DNA sequences in this sample translate to the same CDR3.

The sequence came from a female donor with papillary thyroid cancer or a benign thyroid nodule (not recorded which). Some clones in this sample may be carry-over from other donors' samples. J is TRBJ1-4 and V is TRBV7-9, with D possibly matching TRBD1 (6 bases). The sequencing input was blood. CDR3 protein: CASSPGGGSNEKLFF. The CDR3 coding sequence is TGTGCCAGCAGCCCCGGTGGGGGCAGTAATGAAAAACTGTTCTTT.